The clone carrying this T cell receptor beta chain was detected once. The antigen remains undetermined. This sample is part of a study of cytomegalovirus exposure and HLA in healthy donors. Points from the study as a whole: Rare sequences made up most TCRs, while some public TCRs were found in many donors. TCR clusters originating in the first cohort tended to co-occur in the roughly 110 validation repertoires, according to a later analysis. It was confirmed in vitro that a few of the CMV-associated chains were specific for CMV antigens.

TCRdb keeps only in-frame clones here, not all; method: immunoSEQ multiplex PCR. This sample has around 300,000 clones, with approximately 85% found just once. V shed 3 bases and J 4 bases; nucleotides not matched to a gene: 9. The CDR3 covers 16 residues. The germline V gene encodes CDR1 MNHNS and CDR2 SASEGT. Sequencing input: PBMCs. V usage is TRBV6-1 and J usage is TRBJ1-1, with 9 positions matching TRBD1. The receptor comes from a man aged 25-40 years in good health and CMV-seronegative. This chain's CDR3 is CASSDRDRERSTEAFF. The CDR3 DNA sequence: TGTGCCAGCAGTGACCGGGACAGGGAGCGGAGCACTGAAGCTTTCTTT.